This T cell receptor (beta chain) was observed in a study of blood T cell repertoires in COVID-19. Study-level information: Acute and convalescent COVID-19 specimens originated in the United States, Italy and Spain. From T cells, B-cell-depleted T cells, or PBMCs came the material, which was cDNA or gDNA.

In the authors' workflow: Quantification of nucleated cells was approximated via reference gene primer amplification. Only in-frame clones appear in the TCRdb table, and some are missing; sequencing was by immunoSEQ multiplex PCR. Clone size and the V and J calls come from that table; the DNA yielded D and trimming. In the table there are 250,000 to 350,000 clones, about 91% of which are singletons. V lost 2 bases to trimming and J lost 9 bases, with 5 bases between them. This CDR3 contains 11 residues. The source of this sequence is an older woman with acute or convalescent COVID-19. V gene TRBV12-3 or TRBV12-4 combines with J gene TRBJ2-1; no definite D call. Material for sequencing was peripheral blood. The CDR3 loop reads CASSLSREQFF. The CDR3 DNA follows: TGTGCCAGCAGTTTATCCCGTGAGCAGTTCTTC.